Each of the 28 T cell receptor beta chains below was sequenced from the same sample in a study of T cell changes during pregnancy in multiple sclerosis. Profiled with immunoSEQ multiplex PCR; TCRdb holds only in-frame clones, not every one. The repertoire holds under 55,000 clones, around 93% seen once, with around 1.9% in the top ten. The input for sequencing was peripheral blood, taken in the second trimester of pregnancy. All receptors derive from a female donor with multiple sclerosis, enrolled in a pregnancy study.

CDR3 DNA: TGTGCCAGCAGCTTAGCAGGGGGGACTATGAACACTGAAGCTTTCTTT. Protein: CASSLAGGTMNTEAFF. This chain links TRBV7-2 with TRBJ1-1, with D possibly matching TRBD1 (6 bases). Germline V gene data show CDR1 as SGHTA and CDR2 as FQGNSA. The V gene lost 0 bases and the J gene lost 0 bases, with 11 bases spanning the gap. There are 16 residues in the CDR3.

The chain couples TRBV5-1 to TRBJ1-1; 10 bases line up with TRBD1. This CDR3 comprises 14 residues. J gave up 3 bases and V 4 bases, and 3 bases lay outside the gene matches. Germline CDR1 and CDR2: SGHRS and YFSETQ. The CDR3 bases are TGCGCCAGCAGCGGGGGACAGGGGTACACTGAAGCTTTCTTT. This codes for CASSGGQGYTEAFF.

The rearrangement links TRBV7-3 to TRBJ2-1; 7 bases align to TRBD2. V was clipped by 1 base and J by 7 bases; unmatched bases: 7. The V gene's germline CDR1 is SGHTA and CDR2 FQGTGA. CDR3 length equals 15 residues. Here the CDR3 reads CASSLMGGSPNEQFF. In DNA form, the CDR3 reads TGTGCCAGCAGCTTAATGGGCGGGAGCCCAAATGAGCAGTTCTTC.

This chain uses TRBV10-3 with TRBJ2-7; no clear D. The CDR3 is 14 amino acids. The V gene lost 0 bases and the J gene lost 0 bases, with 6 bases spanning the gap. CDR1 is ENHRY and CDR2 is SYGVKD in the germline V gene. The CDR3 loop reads CAISESGFSYEQYF. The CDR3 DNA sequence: TGTGCCATCAGTGAGTCTGGCTTCTCCTACGAGCAGTACTTC.

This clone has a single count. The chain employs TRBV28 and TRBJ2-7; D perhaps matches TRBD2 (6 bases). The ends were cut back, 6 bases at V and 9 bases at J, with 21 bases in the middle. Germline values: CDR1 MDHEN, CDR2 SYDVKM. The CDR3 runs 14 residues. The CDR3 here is CASSPPLAVGGQYF. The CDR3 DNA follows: TGTGCCAGCAGCCCCCCACTAGCCGTGGGCGGGCAGTACTTC.

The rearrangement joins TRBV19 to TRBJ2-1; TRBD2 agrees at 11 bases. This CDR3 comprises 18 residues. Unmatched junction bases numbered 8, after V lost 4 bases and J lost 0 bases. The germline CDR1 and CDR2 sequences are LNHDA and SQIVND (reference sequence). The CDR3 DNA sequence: TGTGCCAGTAGTACAACTAGCGGGGGTTCGTACTCCTACAATGAGCAGTTCTTC. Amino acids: CASSTTSGGSYSYNEQFF.

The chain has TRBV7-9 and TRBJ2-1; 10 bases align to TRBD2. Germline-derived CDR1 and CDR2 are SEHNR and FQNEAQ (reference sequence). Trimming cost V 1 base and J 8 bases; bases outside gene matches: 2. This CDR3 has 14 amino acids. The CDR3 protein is CASSLVGLADEQFF. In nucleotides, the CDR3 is TGTGCCAGCAGCTTAGTAGGACTAGCGGATGAGCAGTTCTTC.

CDR3 nucleotides: TGTGCCAGCAGCTTCGAGCGCACAGATACGCAGTATTTT. Its protein is CASSFERTDTQYF. The rearrangement links TRBV7-9 to TRBJ2-3; D gene unclear. The germline V gene encodes CDR1 SEHNR and CDR2 FQNEAQ (reference sequence). Trimming removed 3 bases at V and 1 base at J, with 5 bases between. The CDR3 length is 13 residues.

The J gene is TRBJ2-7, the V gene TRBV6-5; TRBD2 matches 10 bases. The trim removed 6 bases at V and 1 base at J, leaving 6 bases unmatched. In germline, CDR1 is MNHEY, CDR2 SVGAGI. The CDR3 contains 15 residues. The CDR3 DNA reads TGTGCCAGCAGAATGACTAGCGGGTCATCCTACGAGCAGTACTTC. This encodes CASRMTSGSSYEQYF.

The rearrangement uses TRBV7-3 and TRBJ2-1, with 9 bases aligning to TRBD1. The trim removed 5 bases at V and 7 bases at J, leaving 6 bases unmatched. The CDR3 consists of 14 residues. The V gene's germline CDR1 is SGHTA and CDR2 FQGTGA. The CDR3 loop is CASSDTGTGNEQFF. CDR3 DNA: TGTGCCAGCAGCGATACCGGGACAGGGAATGAGCAGTTCTTC.

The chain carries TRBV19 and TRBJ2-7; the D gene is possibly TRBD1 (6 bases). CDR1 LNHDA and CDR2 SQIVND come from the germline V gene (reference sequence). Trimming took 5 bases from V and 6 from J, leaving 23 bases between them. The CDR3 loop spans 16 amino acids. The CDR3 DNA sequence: TGTGCCAGTAGTTCTTCCGGGACACGGACTGGGGGCGAGCAGTACTTC. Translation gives CASSSSGTRTGGEQYF.

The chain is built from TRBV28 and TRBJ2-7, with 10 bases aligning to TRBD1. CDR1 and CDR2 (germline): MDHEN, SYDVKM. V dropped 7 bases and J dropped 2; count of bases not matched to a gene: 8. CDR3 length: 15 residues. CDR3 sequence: CASMGVGTGAYEQYF. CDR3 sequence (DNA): TGTGCCAGCATGGGAGTGGGGACAGGGGCCTACGAGCAGTACTTC. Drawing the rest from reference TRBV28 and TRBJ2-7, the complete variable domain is DVKVTQSSRYLVKRTGEKVFLECVQDMDHENMFWYRQDPGLGLRLIYFSYDVKMKEKGDIPEGYSVSREKKERFSLILESASTNQTSMYLCASMGVGTGAYEQYFGPGTRLTVT.

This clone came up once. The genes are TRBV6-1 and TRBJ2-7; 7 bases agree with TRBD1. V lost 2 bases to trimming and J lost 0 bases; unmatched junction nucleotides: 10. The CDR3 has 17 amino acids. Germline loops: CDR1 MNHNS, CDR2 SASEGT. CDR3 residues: CASSEPSTTGDSYEQYF. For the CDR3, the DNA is TGTGCCAGCAGTGAACCGTCGACTACAGGGGACTCCTACGAGCAGTACTTC.

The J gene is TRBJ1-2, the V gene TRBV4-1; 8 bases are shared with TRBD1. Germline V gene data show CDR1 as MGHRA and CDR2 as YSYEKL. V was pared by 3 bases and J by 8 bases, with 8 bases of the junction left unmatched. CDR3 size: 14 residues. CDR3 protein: CASSQETGARGYTF. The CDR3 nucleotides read TGCGCCAGCAGCCAGGAGACAGGGGCTAGGGGCTACACCTTC.

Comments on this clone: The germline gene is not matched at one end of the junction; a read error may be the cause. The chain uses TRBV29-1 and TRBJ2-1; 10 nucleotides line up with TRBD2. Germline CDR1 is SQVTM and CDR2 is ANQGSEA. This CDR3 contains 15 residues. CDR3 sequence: CSVKEREGPTDEQFF. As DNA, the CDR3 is TGCAGCGTTAAAGAGCGGGAGGGCCCCACGGATGAGCAGTTCTTC.

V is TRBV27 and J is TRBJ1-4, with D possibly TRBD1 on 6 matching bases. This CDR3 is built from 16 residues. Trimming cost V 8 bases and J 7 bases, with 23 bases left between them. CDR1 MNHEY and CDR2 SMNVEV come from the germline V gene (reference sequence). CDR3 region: CASSTQLSRGGEKLFF. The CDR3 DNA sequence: TGTGCCAGCTCTACCCAACTCTCCAGGGGTGGTGAAAAACTGTTTTTT.

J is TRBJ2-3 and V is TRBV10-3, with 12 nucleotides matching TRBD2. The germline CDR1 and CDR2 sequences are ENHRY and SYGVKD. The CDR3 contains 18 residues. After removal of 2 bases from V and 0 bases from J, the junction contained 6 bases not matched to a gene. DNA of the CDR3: TGTGCCATCAGTGAGAGGCTCGGGACTAGCGGGAGCACAGATACGCAGTATTTT. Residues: CAISERLGTSGSTDTQYF.

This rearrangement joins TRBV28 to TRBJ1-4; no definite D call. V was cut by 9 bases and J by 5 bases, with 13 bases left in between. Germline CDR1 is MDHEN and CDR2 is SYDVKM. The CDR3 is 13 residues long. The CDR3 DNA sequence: TGTGCCAGTGAAGGAACAGAGAATGAAAAACTGTTTTTT. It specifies CASEGTENEKLFF.

CDR3 loop: CASRYLDGYTF. The CDR3 DNA reads as TGTGCCAGCCGGTACCTGGATGGCTACACCTTC. The V gene is TRBV6-5, the J gene TRBJ1-2; D gene unclear. CDR1 and CDR2 (germline): MNHEY, SVGAGI. The CDR3 has 11 amino acids. Trimming cost V 8 bases and J 6 bases, with 10 bases left between them.

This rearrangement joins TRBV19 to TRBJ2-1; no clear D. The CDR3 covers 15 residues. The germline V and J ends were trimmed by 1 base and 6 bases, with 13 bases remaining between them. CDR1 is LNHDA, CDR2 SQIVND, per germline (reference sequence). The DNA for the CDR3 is TGTGCCAGTAGTATAGGTCCCCTCCTACCCAATGAGCAGTTCTTC. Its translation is CASSIGPLLPNEQFF.

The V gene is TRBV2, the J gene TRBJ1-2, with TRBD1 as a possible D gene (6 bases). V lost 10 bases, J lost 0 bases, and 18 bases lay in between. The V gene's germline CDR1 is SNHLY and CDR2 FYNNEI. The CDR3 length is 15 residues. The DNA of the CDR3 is TGTGCCAAACGGACAGTTCTCTCCCCTAACTATGGCTACACCTTC. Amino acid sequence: CAKRTVLSPNYGYTF.

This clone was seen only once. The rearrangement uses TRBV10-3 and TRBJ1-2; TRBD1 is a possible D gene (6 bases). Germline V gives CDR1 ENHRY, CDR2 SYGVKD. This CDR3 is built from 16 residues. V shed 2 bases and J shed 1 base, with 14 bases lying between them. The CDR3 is CAISETRTVLNYGYTF. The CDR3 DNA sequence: TGTGCCATCAGTGAGACTCGGACAGTTCTTAACTATGGCTACACCTTC.

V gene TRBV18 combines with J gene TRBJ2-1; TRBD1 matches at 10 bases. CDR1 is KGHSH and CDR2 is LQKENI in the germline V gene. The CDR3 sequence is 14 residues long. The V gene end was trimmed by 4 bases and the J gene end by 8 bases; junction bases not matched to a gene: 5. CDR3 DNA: TGTGCCAGCTCACGCGGGACAGGGGATTATGAGCAGTTCTTC. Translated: CASSRGTGDYEQFF. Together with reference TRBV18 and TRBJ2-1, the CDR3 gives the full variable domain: NAGVMQNPRHLVRRRGQEARLRCSPMKGHSHVYWYRQLPEEGLKFMVYLQKENIIDESGMPKERFSAEFPKEGPSILRIQQVVRGDSAAYFCASSRGTGDYEQFFGPGTRLTVL.

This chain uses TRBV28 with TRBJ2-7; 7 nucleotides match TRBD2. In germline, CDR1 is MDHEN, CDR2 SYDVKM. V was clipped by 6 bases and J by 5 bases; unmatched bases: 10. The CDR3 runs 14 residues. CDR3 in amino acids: CASSILGGVNEQYF. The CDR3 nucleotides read TGTGCCAGCAGCATCTTGGGGGGGGTAAACGAGCAGTACTTC.

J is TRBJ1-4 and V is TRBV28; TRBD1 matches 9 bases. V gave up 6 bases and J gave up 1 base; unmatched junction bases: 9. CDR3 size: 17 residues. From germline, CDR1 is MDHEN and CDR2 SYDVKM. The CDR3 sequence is CASSSGDRVITNEKLFF. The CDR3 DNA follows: TGTGCCAGCAGCTCTGGGGACAGGGTAATAACTAATGAAAAACTGTTTTTT.

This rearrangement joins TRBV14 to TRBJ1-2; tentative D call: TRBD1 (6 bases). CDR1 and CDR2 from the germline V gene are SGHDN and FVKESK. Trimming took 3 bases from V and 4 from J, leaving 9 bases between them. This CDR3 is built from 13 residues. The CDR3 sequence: CASSQTGIYGYTF. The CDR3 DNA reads TGTGCCAGCAGCCAGACAGGCATCTATGGCTACACCTTC.

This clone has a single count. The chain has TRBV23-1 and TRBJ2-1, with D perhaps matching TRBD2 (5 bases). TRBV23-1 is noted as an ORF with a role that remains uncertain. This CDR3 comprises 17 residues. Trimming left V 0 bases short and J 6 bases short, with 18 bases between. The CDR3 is CASSQSGAPLSLNEQFF. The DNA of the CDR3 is TGCGCCAGCAGTCAATCGGGAGCGCCGCTTAGTCTCAATGAGCAGTTCTTC.

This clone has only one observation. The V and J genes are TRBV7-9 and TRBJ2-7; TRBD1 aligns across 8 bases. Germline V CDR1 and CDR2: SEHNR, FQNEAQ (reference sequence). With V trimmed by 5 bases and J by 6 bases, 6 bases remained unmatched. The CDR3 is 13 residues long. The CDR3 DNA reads TGTGCCAGCAGCGCCATCACAGGGGGCGAGCAGTACTTC. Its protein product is CASSAITGGEQYF.